A selection of T cell receptor beta chains follows, all from one sample in a study of cytomegalovirus exposure and HLA in healthy donors. Only in-frame clones appear in the TCRdb table, and some are missing; sequencing was by immunoSEQ multiplex PCR. Counted here are about 180,000 clones, more than 80% occurring once; the ten biggest clones make up roughly 5.2%. Sequencing used PBMCs. These receptors all come from a young woman in good health and CMV-seropositive. Both conserved end residues are part of each CDR3. Each record gives: clone size, J gene, V gene, D gene, CDR3 protein, CDR3 DNA. A D gene is named only where the DNA matches it firmly. Expanded clones are given a class, and other clones once, few, many or no size at all.

size: .; J: TRBJ2-5; V: TRBV5-4; D: .; CDR3: CASSLRGIGQETQYF; DNA: TGTGCCAGCAGCTTGCGGGGGATAGGTCAAGAGACCCAGTACTTC
size: once; J: TRBJ2-5; V: TRBV5-5; D: .; CDR3: CASRGGGGDGETQYF; DNA: TGTGCCAGCAGGGGCGGAGGGGGCGATGGGGAGACCCAGTACTTC
size: once; J: TRBJ1-5; V: TRBV6-6; D: .; CDR3: CASSYSTGSGNQPQHF; DNA: TGTGCCAGCAGTTACTCGACGGGTTCCGGCAATCAGCCCCAGCATTTT
size: .; J: TRBJ2-2; V: TRBV19; D: .; CDR3: CASRLHTQGEAGELFF; DNA: TGTGCCAGCCGACTACATACTCAGGGGGAGGCCGGGGAGCTGTTTTTT
size: .; J: TRBJ1-1; V: TRBV30; D: .; CDR3: CAWVQGSGEAFF; DNA: TGTGCCTGGGTACAGGGAAGTGGTGAAGCTTTCTTT
size: once; J: TRBJ1-2; V: TRBV25-1; D: TRBD1; CDR3: CASSAGGRIYGYTF; DNA: TGTGCCAGCAGCGCAGGGGGGCGTATCTATGGCTACACCTTC
size: .; J: TRBJ1-5; V: TRBV25-1; D: .; CDR3: CASSGFYSNQPQHF; DNA: TGTGCCAGCAGTGGGTTCTATAGCAATCAGCCCCAGCATTTT
size: .; J: TRBJ2-7; V: TRBV6-1; D: .; CDR3: CASSERENRPYEQYF; DNA: TGTGCCAGCAGTGAAAGGGAGAACAGACCCTACGAGCAGTACTTC
size: .; J: TRBJ2-5; V: TRBV29-1; D: .; CDR3: CSVGPGYAAVTQYF; DNA: TGCAGCGTCGGCCCCGGGTACGCAGCAGTGACCCAGTACTTC
size: .; J: TRBJ2-5; V: TRBV5-1; D: .; CDR3: CASSLEQRGETQYF; DNA: TGCGCCAGCAGCTTGGAGCAAAGGGGGGAGACCCAGTACTTC
size: .; J: TRBJ1-3; V: TRBV2; D: TRBD1; CDR3: CASSGQGSGNTIYF; DNA: TGTGCCAGCAGTGGACAGGGGAGTGGAAACACCATATATTTT
size: .; J: TRBJ1-2; V: TRBV19; D: .; CDR3: CASSISGGYTF; DNA: TGTGCCAGTAGTATTAGCGGAGGCTACACCTTC
size: .; J: TRBJ1-2; V: TRBV5-6; D: .; CDR3: CASSSILSYTF; DNA: TGTGCCAGCAGTTCTATTCTAAGCTACACCTTC
size: .; J: TRBJ2-6; V: TRBV13; D: .; CDR3: CASSLGLRDISSGANVLTF; DNA: TGTGCCAGCAGCTTAGGCCTCCGGGACATTAGCTCTGGGGCCAACGTCCTGACTTTC
size: .; J: TRBJ2-1; V: TRBV11-2; D: .; CDR3: CASSSSSYNEQFF; DNA: TGTGCCAGCAGCTCCAGCTCCTACAATGAGCAGTTCTTC
size: .; J: TRBJ2-3; V: TRBV9; D: TRBD1; CDR3: CASSQPTEAGGSNEDTQYF; DNA: TGTGCCAGCAGCCAACCAACCGAGGCAGGGGGTTCCAACGAAGATACGCAGTATTTT
size: .; J: TRBJ1-1; V: TRBV6-6; D: .; CDR3: CASSYTSSAEAFF; DNA: TGTGCCAGCAGTTACACCTCTTCGGCTGAAGCTTTCTTT
size: .; J: TRBJ2-2; V: TRBV7-8; D: TRBD2; CDR3: CASSLALAGGRTGELFF; DNA: TGTGCCAGCAGCCTCGCGCTAGCGGGGGGGCGAACCGGGGAGCTGTTTTTT
size: .; J: TRBJ1-2; V: TRBV7-8; D: .; CDR3: CASSGDSPRYTF; DNA: TGTGCCAGCAGCGGGGACTCTCCCCGCTACACCTTC
size: .; J: TRBJ2-7; V: TRBV7-9; D: .; CDR3: CASSFGQVGYEQYF; DNA: TGTGCCAGCAGCTTCGGCCAGGTGGGTTACGAGCAGTACTTC
size: once; J: TRBJ1-1; V: TRBV7-2; D: .; CDR3: CASSLIYEAFF; DNA: TGTGCCAGCAGCCTAATATATGAAGCTTTCTTT
size: .; J: TRBJ1-4; V: TRBV5-1; D: .; CDR3: CASSLDRPNEKLFF; DNA: TGCGCCAGCAGCTTGGACAGACCTAATGAAAAACTGTTTTTT
size: .; J: TRBJ2-1; V: TRBV19; D: .; CDR3: CASSIERDPYNEQFF; DNA: TGTGCCAGTAGTATAGAGCGGGATCCTTACAATGAGCAGTTCTTC
size: once; J: TRBJ2-3; V: TRBV14; D: TRBD2; CDR3: CASSQDEAGGLDTQYF; DNA: TGTGCCAGCAGCCAAGATGAGGCGGGGGGGCTGGATACGCAGTATTTT
size: .; J: TRBJ2-7; V: TRBV18; D: .; CDR3: CASSPRTAQDYEQYF; DNA: TGTGCCAGCTCACCACGGACTGCCCAAGACTACGAGCAGTACTTC
size: .; J: TRBJ2-2; V: TRBV28; D: .; CDR3: CASSYWGGQDTGELFF; DNA: TGTGCCAGCAGTTACTGGGGGGGGCAGGACACCGGGGAGCTGTTTTTT
size: .; J: TRBJ2-7; V: TRBV10-3; D: TRBD1; CDR3: CAISDWTGVFYEQYF; DNA: TGTGCCATCAGTGACTGGACAGGGGTTTTCTACGAGCAGTACTTC
size: .; J: TRBJ2-3; V: TRBV7-8; D: TRBD2; CDR3: CASRERGAGLTDTQYF; DNA: TGTGCCAGCAGGGAGCGGGGGGCGGGTTTAACAGATACGCAGTATTTT
size: .; J: TRBJ2-3; V: TRBV6-4; D: .; CDR3: CASSDGRGANTQYF; DNA: TGTGCCAGCAGTGACGGACGGGGGGCTAATACGCAGTATTTT
size: .; J: TRBJ1-4; V: TRBV9; D: .; CDR3: CASSVGDLQAGLFF; DNA: TGTGCCAGCAGCGTGGGTGATCTACAGGCAGGACTGTTTTTT